This T cell receptor beta chain was captured by sequencing in a study of T cells in tumors after PD-1 blockade. Overall study: Treatment was either pembrolizumab 200 mg every 3 weeks or cemiplimab 350 mg every 2 weeks. Some patients also took daily vismodegib 150 mg during anti-PD-1 treatment. On average, peripheral blood gave some 110,000 TCR templates and over 30,000 unique clonotypes. The study's findings and limits: Some novel exhausted tumor clones appeared in pre-treatment blood, suggesting peripheral recruitment.

A remark on this clone: Antigen specificity is unknown.

Trimming removed 8 bases from V and 10 bases from J, with 14 bases in between. Germline V gene sequence: CDR1 LNHDA, CDR2 SQIVND (reference sequence). CDR3 length: 11 residues. Produced via immunoSEQ multiplex PCR; TCRdb's table is partial and in-frame only. Here the sample spans roughly 15,000 clones, about 84% being singletons. The TCR originated in a human donor with basal cell carcinoma. This specimen was PBMCs, taken after anti-PD-1 treatment. The gene calls are TRBV19 and TRBJ1-1; D may be TRBD1 (5 bases). In nucleotides, the CDR3 is TGTGCCAGTCGGGGCCAGGGTGCAGCTTTCTTT. Protein product: CASRGQGAAFF.